This TCR beta chain appears in the sequencing data of a study of patients and donors after allogeneic stem cell transplantation (dated by TCRdb to the early 2020s). Sequences SGDLS (CDR1) and YYNGEE (CDR2) are obtained from the germline V gene. Taken from cysteine to phenylalanine, the CDR3 has 14 residues. The only DNA kept is the CDR3, 42 bases in frame from the first base. V and J lose 0 bases and 7 bases, and a span of 11 bases separates them. Worth noting for this clonotype: Its antigen is still unknown. The record has no base qualities; no much larger clone is one base away.

Library preparation employed RT-PCR. For sequencing, a NextSeq 550 was employed. The public reads were run again by TCRdb, first through fastp at Q25 and then through MiXCR, and only productive beta chains were kept. Records with the same CDR3 protein are collapsed into one entry carrying the most frequent genes and DNA. This sample is represented by about 210,000 distinct CDR3 sequences; around 40% of them were singletons. The ten top clones hold around a tenth of the sample. The sample comprised blood, either unsorted or a sorted T cell fraction (not recorded which). The TCR originated in a human donor who was either an allogeneic HSCT recipient or a stem cell or donor lymphocyte infusion donor (not recorded which). It is not recorded whose cells these are; they may come from a transplant donor. Recombination linked TRBV9 to TRBJ1-5; TRBD1 is a possible D gene, resting on 5 matching bases. The CDR3 protein: CASSVEPGQQPQHF. The nucleotides are TGTGCCAGCAGCGTAGAGCCGGGGCAGCAGCCCCAGCATTTT.